This record concerns one T cell receptor beta chain sequence. The sample belongs to a study of blood T cell repertoires in COVID-19. Profiled with immunoSEQ multiplex PCR; TCRdb holds only in-frame clones, not every one. The table has about 480,000 clones, 87% seen once. This CDR3 contains 18 residues. CDR1 and CDR2 from the germline V gene are MDHEN and SYDVKM. The germline V and J ends were trimmed by 2 bases and 0 bases, with 14 bases remaining between them. The source material was PBMCs or T cells enriched from blood (not recorded which). The gene calls are TRBV28 and TRBJ1-6; weak D call: TRBD1 (6 bases). The source of this sequence is a woman aged 18-29 years with acute COVID-19. This CDR3 reads CASSLDQGPSSYNSPLHF. Written as DNA, the CDR3 is TGTGCCAGCAGTTTAGATCAGGGGCCTAGCTCCTATAATTCACCCCTCCACTTT.